This TCR beta chain was sequenced for a study of somatic reversion in DOCK8 deficiency (TCRdb year 2020). About the study as a whole: The study compared T cell receptor beta repertoires of DOCK8-deficient patients, DOCK8-revertant patients and healthy volunteers. The DOCK8-deficient patients included in the study had been described in earlier reports. The ways in which somatic reversion of pathogenic DOCK8 variants alters lymphocyte differentiation and function in DOCK8 deficiency were investigated.

Findings and caveats that apply to the study as a whole: The methods did not specify, sample by sample, whether the source material for each sample was whole blood or PBMCs.

Healthy control blood came from volunteer donors supplied by blood services in Australia and France. For the TCR repertoire analysis, genomic DNA was extracted either from whole blood samples or from PBMCs. The method was multiplex PCR. TRB libraries were made by one-step amplicon PCR using EuroClonality-NGS primers on around 100 ng genomic DNA. TRB amplicons were sequenced on Illumina MiSeq instruments with 2 x 250 bp version 2 chemistry. Per the original workflow: IMGT/HighV-QUEST was the tool used for both primary TRB sequence analysis and V(D)J annotation. Repertoire diversity and composition were evaluated with VDJtools after nonfunctional clones were removed and downsampling was applied for comparisons between samples. TCRdb trimmed the raw reads at Q25, called clones with MiXCR and kept productive beta chains. One record per CDR3 amino acid sequence lists the most common genes and DNA. These V and J calls derive from TCRdb rather than the authors' analysis. The sample table records about 4,100 distinct CDR3 sequences; under 25% of these occur just once. The ten largest clones take up less than 9.5% of the sample.

Counted from cysteine to phenylalanine, this CDR3 has 13 amino acids. Only the CDR3 portion is preserved as DNA: 39 bases, with reading frame beginning at the first base. The germline V gene encodes CDR1 GTSNPN and CDR2 SVGIG (reference sequence). V loses 0 bases, J loses 7 bases, and the germline ends lie 10 bases apart. Points on this clonotype: Its target antigen remains unknown. This may stem from a read error, because a much larger clone lies one nucleotide away.

The sequenced sample consisted of peripheral blood. The rearrangement combines TRBV30 with TRBJ1-5; the D gene is possibly TRBD1, with 5 bases matching. The sequence was obtained from a human donor in good health. The encoded CDR3 is CAWSVGEGQPQHF. The DNA reads TGTGCCTGGAGTGTAGGGGAAGGACAGCCCCAGCATTTT.